This TCR beta chain was observed in a study of T-cell reconstitution after alpha-beta-depleted transplantation in children. This clonotype occurred many times. Its antigen is undetermined. Study-wide points: Newly produced T cells mostly accounted for T-cell counts and diversity one year post-transplant. The origin of high day-60 TCRbeta diversity in some patients lay in surviving recipient T cells and thymic progenitors.

Germline lookup yields CDR1 SGHRS and CDR2 YFSETQ. The CDR3 totals 17 residues. V was shortened by 3 bases and J by 4 bases, with 20 bases between the two germline ends. Unique molecular identifiers were used in preparing the TCRbeta library. TCRdb reprocessed the PCR reads via MiXCR and lists one record per CDR3 protein. Of approximately 70,000 distinct CDR3 sequences in the sample, roughly 4.4% were seen once. The chain links TRBV5-1 to TRBJ2-1, with D tentatively TRBD2 (6 bases). This TCR was sampled from a boy under two years old who had a stem cell transplant for acute myeloid leukemia, so the T cells may come from the graft donor. The specimen comprised PBMCs, mostly from graft donor cells, sampled 180 days after TCRalphabeta/CD19-depleted stem cell transplant. CDR3 region: CASSWMETGRLYNEQFF. In DNA form, the CDR3 reads TGCGCCAGCAGCTGGATGGAGACGGGGAGGCTTTACAATGAGCAGTTCTTC. The full variable domain, its missing parts supplied by reference TRBV5-1 and TRBJ2-1, is KAGVTQTPRYLIKTRGQQVTLSCSPISGHRSVSWYQQTPGQGLQFLFEYFSETQRNKGNFPGRFSGRQFSNSRSEMNVSTLELGDSALYLCASSWMETGRLYNEQFFGPGTRLTVL.